Below, 21 T cell receptor beta chains from the same sample are listed, as sequenced in a study of blood T cell repertoires in COVID-19. The repertoire was sequenced with immunoSEQ multiplex PCR; TCRdb's copy has only in-frame clones and lacks some. Here the sample spans about 220,000 clones, 80% to 85% being singletons. Sequencing was carried out using peripheral blood. The source of these receptors is a woman between 70 and 85 years old with COVID-19, enrolled during active disease.

V and J are TRBV9 and TRBJ2-1; 12 nucleotides match TRBD2. The germline V gene encodes CDR1 SGDLS and CDR2 YYNGEE. V was clipped by 3 bases and J by 8 bases; unmatched bases: 6. This CDR3 is 15 amino acids long. The CDR3 is CASSATSGRIYEQFF. CDR3 in DNA: TGTGCCAGCAGCGCGACTAGCGGGAGAATTTATGAGCAGTTCTTC. Based on the CDR3 plus reference TRBV9 and TRBJ2-1, the full variable domain is DSGVTQTPKHLITATGQRVTLRCSPRSGDLSVYWYQQSLDQGLQFLIQYYNGEERAKGNILERFSAQQFPDLHSELNLSSLELGDSALYFCASSATSGRIYEQFFGPGTRLTVL.

J is TRBJ2-6 and V is TRBV11-2, with 8 bases that match TRBD1. Germline assignment: CDR1 SGHAT and CDR2 FQNNGV. This CDR3 is 17 amino acids long. Unmatched junction bases numbered 4, after V lost 2 bases and J lost 1 base. Here the CDR3 reads CASSLLRGRSGANVLTF. The CDR3 DNA sequence: TGTGCCAGCAGCTTACTCAGGGGGCGGTCTGGGGCCAACGTCCTGACTTTC.

This clone was observed a few times. The rearrangement links TRBV7-2 to TRBJ2-1, with 14 bases matching TRBD2. V was pared by 5 bases and J by 12 bases, with 12 bases of the junction left unmatched. The germline V gene encodes CDR1 SGHTA and CDR2 FQGNSA. This CDR3 region has 16 residues. CDR3 nucleotides: TGTGCCAGCAGCCCCGGACTAGCGGGAGGCCAGGGCGGGCAGTTCTTC. The encoded protein is CASSPGLAGGQGGQFF.

This clone has more than one count but fewer than ten. The chain employs TRBV5-8 and TRBJ1-6; TRBD1 aligns across 7 bases. CDR3 length: 14 amino acids. Unmatched junction bases numbered 9, after V lost 5 bases and J lost 10 bases. The germline gives CDR1 SGHTS, CDR2 YDEGEE. This CDR3 is CASRLQGVRSPLHF. DNA for the CDR3: TGTGCCAGCAGGCTCCAGGGGGTTCGGTCACCCCTCCACTTT.

The chain joins TRBV10-3 to TRBJ2-3, with a weak D call TRBD2 (5 bases). V lost 8 bases to trimming and J lost 0 bases, with 9 bases between them. Germline lookup yields CDR1 ENHRY and CDR2 SYGVKD. CDR3 size: 13 residues. The CDR3 here is CAIRGGSTDTQYF. CDR3 nucleotide sequence: TGTGCCATCCGCGGCGGGAGCACAGATACGCAGTATTTT.

The chain employs TRBV4-3 and TRBJ2-1, with D unresolved. V lost 1 base to trimming and J lost 10 bases, with 11 bases between them. This CDR3 region has 13 residues. CDR1 is LGHNA, CDR2 YSLEER, per germline. The CDR3 loop reads CASSQVVTAEQFF. The CDR3 DNA follows: TGCGCCAGCAGCCAAGTAGTAACCGCGGAGCAGTTCTTC.

The rearrangement uses TRBV6-5 and TRBJ2-7; D is possibly TRBD1 (5 bases). The germline CDR1 and CDR2 sequences are MNHEY and SVGAGI. Trimming removed 8 bases at V and 0 bases at J, with 14 bases between. There are 14 residues in the CDR3. The CDR3 sequence: CASLGWGSSYEQYF. The CDR3 DNA reads TGTGCCAGCCTGGGGTGGGGCAGCTCCTACGAGCAGTACTTC.

The chain carries TRBV15 and TRBJ2-5; 11 nucleotides agree with TRBD1. V lost 5 bases to trimming and J lost 2 bases; unmatched junction nucleotides: 1. Germline assignment: CDR1 LNHNV and CDR2 YYDKDF (reference sequence). The CDR3 runs 14 residues. The CDR3 protein is CATSGTGGQETQYF. The DNA of the CDR3 is TGTGCCACCAGCGGGACAGGGGGACAAGAGACCCAGTACTTC.

The V gene is TRBV24-1, the J gene TRBJ2-5; 8 positions agree with TRBD2. V shed 2 bases and J 4 bases; nucleotides not matched to a gene: 14. Germline V gene lookup returns CDR1 KGHDR and CDR2 SFDVKD. The CDR3 totals 18 residues. The DNA of the CDR3 is TGTGCCACCAGTGATTCGAGAGCCGGGACTAGAAATGGAGAGACCCAGTACTTC. It encodes CATSDSRAGTRNGETQYF.

For the CDR3, the DNA is TGTGCCAGCAGCCCCGGGACAGCGAGGAGCTATGGCTACACCTTC. Translation: CASSPGTARSYGYTF. V gene TRBV27 combines with J gene TRBJ1-2; 7 bases match TRBD1. V lost 6 bases, J lost 4 bases, and 11 bases stayed unmatched. Per the germline V gene, CDR1 is MNHEY and CDR2 is SMNVEV (reference sequence). This CDR3 region has 15 residues.

CDR3 nucleotides: TGTGCCAGCAGTTTGGGACAGGATCTTGGCTACACCTTC. It translates to CASSLGQDLGYTF. This chain connects TRBV28 to TRBJ1-2; 8 bases line up with TRBD1. The CDR3 sequence is 13 residues long. Germline CDR1 is MDHEN and CDR2 is SYDVKM. V lost 3 bases, J lost 7 bases, and 4 bases stayed unmatched.

V is TRBV30 and J is TRBJ1-5; possibly TRBD1 for D (5 bases). This CDR3 region has 17 residues. The germline gives CDR1 GTSNPN, CDR2 SVGIG (reference sequence). Trimming took off 0 bases at V and 3 bases at J, with 18 bases between the two ends. CDR3 amino acids: CAWSVPVRRGPNQPQHF. For the CDR3, the DNA is TGTGCCTGGAGTGTCCCGGTGAGGAGGGGCCCCAATCAGCCCCAGCATTTT.

A word on this clone: Other nucleotide sequences in the sample specify the same CDR3. The chain uses TRBV6-5 and TRBJ2-1; D possibly corresponds to TRBD1 (6 bases). CDR1 MNHEY and CDR2 SVGAGI come from the germline V gene. V lost 0 bases and J lost 5, with 8 bases in between. CDR3 length: 14 residues. CDR3 nucleotides: TGTGCCAGCAGTTACTCGCCAGGGGACAATGAGCAGTTCTTC. Its protein product is CASSYSPGDNEQFF.

The rearrangement joins TRBV24-1 to TRBJ1-5; D is possibly TRBD1 (5 bases). Per the germline V gene, CDR1 is KGHDR and CDR2 is SFDVKD. The ends were cut back, 5 bases at V and 4 bases at J, with 8 bases in the middle. The CDR3 consists of 13 residues. Written as DNA, the CDR3 is TGTGCCACCAGTGGGGCAGGGAATCAGCCCCAGCATTTT. It translates to CATSGAGNQPQHF.

The chain joins TRBV6-4 to TRBJ1-2; TRBD1 matches at 9 bases. The CDR3 runs 13 residues. Unmatched junction bases numbered 5, after V lost 8 bases and J lost 4 bases. Germline V CDR1 and CDR2: MRHNA, SNTAGT. CDR3: CASRRGQGYGYTF. The CDR3, as DNA: TGTGCCAGCCGGAGGGGACAGGGCTATGGCTACACCTTC.

The chain carries TRBV27 and TRBJ1-1; D gene ambiguous. This CDR3 is built from 14 residues. V was pared by 3 bases and J by 4 bases, with 12 bases between. CDR1 MNHEY and CDR2 SMNVEV come from the germline V gene (reference sequence). The CDR3 nucleotides are TGTGCCAGCAGTTTGAGAGGGTTGGGCACTGAAGCTTTCTTT. Protein: CASSLRGLGTEAFF.

In the case of this clone: The same CDR3 also results from other DNA sequences found in this sample. The chain carries TRBV10-1 and TRBJ1-2, with D possibly being TRBD1 (6 bases). Trimming stripped 0 bases from V and 4 bases from J, with 6 bases between. The germline CDR1 and CDR2 sequences are WNHNN and SYGVQD (reference sequence). The CDR3 sequence is 13 residues long. The CDR3 nucleotides are TGCGCCAGCAGTGAGTCAGGGGGCTATGGCTACACCTTC. The encoded protein is CASSESGGYGYTF.

The rearrangement joins TRBV7-6 to TRBJ1-5; the match to TRBD1 covers 7 bases. The V segment lost 1 base and the J segment 4 bases; nucleotides outside the gene matches: 10. Germline V CDR1 and CDR2: SGHVS, FNYEAQ. This CDR3 is built from 17 residues. CDR3 sequence reads: CASSLEGAPGLNQPQHF. CDR3 nucleotides: TGTGCCAGCAGCTTAGAGGGGGCTCCGGGGCTTAATCAGCCCCAGCATTTT.

A few counts support this clone. The V gene is TRBV29-1, the J gene TRBJ2-1, with 7 bases lining up with TRBD2. CDR1 and CDR2 (germline): SQVTM, ANQGSEA. Unmatched junction bases numbered 1, after V lost 7 bases and J lost 4 bases. There are 11 residues in the CDR3. CDR3 sequence (DNA): TGCAGCGGGGAGGGATACAATGAGCAGTTCTTC. The encoded protein is CSGEGYNEQFF.

The V and J genes are TRBV7-9 and TRBJ2-3; tentatively, D is TRBD2 (6 bases). The V end was cut by 7 bases, the J end by 2 bases, with 13 bases between. The CDR3 totals 14 residues. Per the germline V gene, CDR1 is SEHNR and CDR2 is FQNEAQ (reference sequence). CDR3 sequence: CASTSSGNTDTQYF. For the CDR3, the DNA is TGTGCCAGCACGAGTAGCGGTAACACAGATACGCAGTATTTT.

The rearrangement links TRBV18 to TRBJ1-3; 7 bases are a match to TRBD1. Germline V gene sequence: CDR1 KGHSH, CDR2 LQKENI. The CDR3 runs to 19 residues. V trimming: 3 bases; J trimming: 0 bases; junction bases outside the gene matches: 14. CDR3 amino acids: CASSPQGGRPRSSGNTIYF. The CDR3, as DNA: TGTGCCAGCTCACCCCAGGGGGGTAGGCCCAGGAGCTCTGGAAACACCATATATTTT.